These 2 T cell receptor beta chains were all obtained from the same sample, sequenced in a study of regulatory T cells in long-lasting Graves disease. Building of the TCR beta libraries involved iRepertoire HTBI primers and Arm-PCR of CDR3 regions. MiXCR was run by TCRdb on the multiplex PCR reads, yielding one entry per CDR3 protein. Of some 600,000 distinct CDR3 sequences listed, 16% are singletons. Documented time point: newly diagnosed GD, antithyroid drugs for less than 3 months. The TCR library was made from RNA extracted from PBMCs. The sample was also linked to a second study, of T cells in Graves' hyperthyroidism and ophthalmopathy.

The source was peripheral blood mononuclear cells (PBMCs), collected at new diagnosis, from a patient treated with antithyroid drugs. These receptors originate from a man aged 18 to 29 with Graves disease.

This chain links TRBV28 with TRBJ2-5; TRBD1 aligns across 8 bases. Per the germline V gene, CDR1 is MDHEN and CDR2 is SYDVKM. The CDR3 contains 16 residues. V shed 4 bases and J 4 bases; nucleotides not matched to a gene: 11. CDR3 residues: CASSSRDRTSLETQYF. CDR3 bases: TGTGCCAGCAGTTCCCGGGACAGGACCAGTTTAGAGACCCAGTACTTC.

This clonotype has at least ten counts. V usage is TRBV28 and J usage is TRBJ2-3; 7 bases are shared with TRBD1. This CDR3 contains 17 residues. The junction had 10 bases not matched to a gene; V was cut back by 2 bases and J by 2 bases. Germline loops: CDR1 MDHEN, CDR2 SYDVKM. The CDR3 coding sequence is TGTGCCAGCAGTTTACCCAGGGACAGATTGTCCACAGATACGCAGTATTTT. Translation: CASSLPRDRLSTDTQYF.